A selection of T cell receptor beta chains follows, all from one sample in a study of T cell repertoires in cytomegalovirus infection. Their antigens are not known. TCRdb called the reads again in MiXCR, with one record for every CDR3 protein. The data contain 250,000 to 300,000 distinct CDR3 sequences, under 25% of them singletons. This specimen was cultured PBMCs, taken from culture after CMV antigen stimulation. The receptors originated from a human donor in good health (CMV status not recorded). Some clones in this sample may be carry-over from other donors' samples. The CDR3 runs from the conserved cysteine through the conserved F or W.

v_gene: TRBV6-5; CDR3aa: CASRDDRDNSPLHF
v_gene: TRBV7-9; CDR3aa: CASSPQAEPNEKLFF
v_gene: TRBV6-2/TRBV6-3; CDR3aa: CASSYEGRGNQPQHF
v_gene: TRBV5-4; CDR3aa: CASSNPGTKYGYTF
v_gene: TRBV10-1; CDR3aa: CASSNGKVGDNEQFF
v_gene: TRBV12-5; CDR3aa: CASGLMPQETQYF
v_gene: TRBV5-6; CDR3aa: CASSLFGRSTDTQYF
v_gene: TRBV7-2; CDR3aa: CASSLRRAGRPSLGEQYF
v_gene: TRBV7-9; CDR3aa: CASSSDRYEAFF
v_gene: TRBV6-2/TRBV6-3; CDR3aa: CASSYSRVEAFF
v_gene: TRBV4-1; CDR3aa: CASSLRLGAYNEQFF
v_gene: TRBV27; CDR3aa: CASSALPGDNQPQHF
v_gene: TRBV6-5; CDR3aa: CASSPRAGVRETQYF
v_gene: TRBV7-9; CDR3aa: CASSLGADQSQPQHF
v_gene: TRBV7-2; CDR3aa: CASSLDRRYGYTF
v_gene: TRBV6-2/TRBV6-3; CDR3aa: CASTKTPDTQYF
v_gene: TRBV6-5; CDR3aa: CASSWTGQGMGTDTQYF
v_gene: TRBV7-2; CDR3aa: CASSLLDTSYEQYF
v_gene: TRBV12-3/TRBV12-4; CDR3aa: CASSLRDLNEKLFF
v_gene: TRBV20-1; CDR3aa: CSAKLAGGPDEQYF
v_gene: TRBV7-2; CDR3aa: CASSPTPGLASEQYF
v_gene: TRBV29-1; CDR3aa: CSVEDPRGQGNEQYF
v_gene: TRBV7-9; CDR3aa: CASSVRTGGETQYF
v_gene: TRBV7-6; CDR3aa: CASSLAAWGAQSSPLHF
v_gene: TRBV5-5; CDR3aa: CASSRDGQSNEQFF
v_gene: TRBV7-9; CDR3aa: CASSFILSNEQFF
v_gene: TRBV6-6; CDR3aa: CASSYDGSGSTNEKLFF
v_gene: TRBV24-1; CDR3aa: CATSVGSAGANVLTF
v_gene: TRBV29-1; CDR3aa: CSVDDSGQLNTEAFF
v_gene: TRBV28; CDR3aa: CASRGLISSYEQYF
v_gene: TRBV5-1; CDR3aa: CASSSAGEPYNEQFF
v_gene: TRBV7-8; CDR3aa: CASSHLAGAATDTQYF
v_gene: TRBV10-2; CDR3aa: CARKRDRTLEKLFF
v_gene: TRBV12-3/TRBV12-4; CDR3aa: CASSLSREYEQYF
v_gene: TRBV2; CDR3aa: CASGGLAGFFIDEQFF
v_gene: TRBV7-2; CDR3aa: CASSSRRTRGNNEQFF
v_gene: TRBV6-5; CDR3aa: CASSILAGGYNEQFF
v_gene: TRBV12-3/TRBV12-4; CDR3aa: CASSLHALGYEQYF
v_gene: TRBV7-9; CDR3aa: CASSYRPPVEETQYF
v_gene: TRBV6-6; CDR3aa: CASVGGFLALHF
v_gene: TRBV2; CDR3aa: CASSVTYKPPKGYTF
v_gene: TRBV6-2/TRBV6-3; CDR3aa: CASTGQGPATNTEAFF
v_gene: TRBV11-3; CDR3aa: CASRPGTGRQFF
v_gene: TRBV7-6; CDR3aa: CASSYRGLGTGELFF
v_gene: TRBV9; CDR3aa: CASSVDGDSYNEQFF
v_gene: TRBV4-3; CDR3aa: CASSQGAGRNQPQHF
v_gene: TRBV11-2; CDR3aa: CASSLELAALTGELFF
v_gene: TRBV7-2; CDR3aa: CASSPLGGTSETDTQYF